This entry lists 32 T cell receptor beta chains sequenced from one sample in a study of yellow fever vaccine responses in identical twins (dated by TCRdb to the late 2010s). The library was obtained by RT-PCR. Reads for this sample came from an Illumina HiSeq 2500. TCRdb took the public reads, trimmed them with fastp at Q25, ran MiXCR for clone calling and kept in-frame beta chains. CDR3 protein sequences are deduplicated, and each keeps its most common genes and DNA. Within this sample are roughly 18,000 distinct CDR3 sequences, with approximately 60% of them counted one time only. The ten largest clones capture less than 9.5% of the sample. Here the sequenced sample was T cells from blood (PBMCs), unsorted or a sorted subset (not recorded which), taken before or after yellow fever vaccination (not recorded which). These receptors all come from a woman younger than 30 who received the yellow fever vaccine. Donor details come from another sample of the same person, matched by shared clones.

CDR3 sequence reads: CASSLAGTTTSGANVLTF. The DNA of the CDR3 is TGTGCCAGCAGCTTAGCCGGGACAACCACCTCTGGGGCCAACGTCCTGACTTTC. The chain joins TRBV7-8 to TRBJ2-6, with D maybe TRBD1 (6 bases). The CDR3 consists of 18 residues. V was clipped by 0 bases and J by 0 bases, with 12 bases between them. Germline-derived CDR1 and CDR2 are SGHVS and FQNEAQ.

CDR3 sequence: CASSSGVTQETQYF. In DNA, the CDR3 is TGCGCCAGCAGCTCAGGGGTTACTCAAGAGACCCAGTACTTC. This chain joins TRBV5-1 and TRBJ2-5; tentative D call: TRBD1 (6 bases). The germline V gene encodes CDR1 SGHRS and CDR2 YFSETQ. CDR3 length: 14 residues. The V gene lost 3 bases and the J gene lost 2 bases, with 11 bases spanning the gap.

This clonotype was detected a few times. The chain combines TRBV7-6 with TRBJ2-1; no reliable D call. CDR3 length: 14 amino acids. Per germline, CDR1 SGHVS and CDR2 FNYEAQ. V was shortened by 5 bases and J by 3 bases, with 11 bases between the two germline ends. The CDR3 is CASSPQNGYNEQFF. CDR3 sequence (DNA): TGTGCCAGCAGCCCCCAGAACGGCTACAATGAGCAGTTCTTC.

The chain is built from TRBV6-1 and TRBJ1-2; a weak D match, TRBD1 (5 bases). Deletions cut 6 bases from V and 0 bases from J, with 11 bases between. This CDR3 comprises 14 residues. Germline values: CDR1 MNHNS, CDR2 SASEGT. The CDR3 DNA reads TGTGCCAGCAGGCGGTCGGGGCCTAACTATGGCTACACCTTC. This gives the protein CASRRSGPNYGYTF.

This chain uses TRBV11-3 with TRBJ2-1; 7 nucleotides align to TRBD2. This CDR3 is built from 15 residues. CDR1 SGHNT and CDR2 YENEEA come from the germline V gene. The V and J ends lost 5 bases and 0 bases, in that order; junction bases with no gene match: 4. The CDR3 nucleotides are TGTGCCAGCAGCCCAAGCGGGAACTCCTACAATGAGCAGTTCTTC. Translating it yields CASSPSGNSYNEQFF.

The chain joins TRBV11-1 to TRBJ1-3; unclear D gene. CDR3 length: 14 residues. Germline values: CDR1 SGHAT, CDR2 FQDESV (reference sequence). V shed 4 bases and J shed 0 bases, with 7 bases lying between them. The CDR3 DNA sequence: TGTGCCAGCAGCTACGGCCTCTCTGGAAACACCATATATTTT. Translated: CASSYGLSGNTIYF.

This chain connects TRBV4-1 to TRBJ1-6; D is possibly TRBD1 (6 bases). The CDR3 has 18 amino acids. Trimming shortened V by 8 bases and J by 0 bases, and 20 bases separated the two germline ends. Germline-derived CDR1 and CDR2 are MGHRA and YSYEKL. CDR3: CASGPWAGEPSYNSPLHF. In DNA form, the CDR3 reads TGCGCCAGCGGCCCCTGGGCAGGGGAACCCTCCTATAATTCACCCCTCCACTTT.

This rearrangement joins TRBV11-3 to TRBJ1-5; D unresolved. V shed 5 bases and J shed 0 bases, with 5 bases lying between them. The CDR3 extends over 13 amino acids. The germline V gene has CDR1 SGHNT and CDR2 YENEEA. The CDR3 region is CASSPYSNQPQHF. The CDR3 DNA sequence: TGTGCCAGCAGCCCTTATAGCAATCAGCCCCAGCATTTT.

This clonotype was seen a few times. The CDR3 coding sequence is TGTGCCAGCAGTATAAGAACAGATACGCAGTATTTT. Amino acid sequence: CASSIRTDTQYF. The chain employs TRBV28 and TRBJ2-3; D unclear. Germline V gene lookup returns CDR1 MDHEN and CDR2 SYDVKM. CDR3 size: 12 residues. The V and J ends lost 5 bases and 3 bases respectively, with 6 bases between them.

The genes are TRBV18 and TRBJ1-1; 8 nucleotides match TRBD1. Germline V gene sequence: CDR1 KGHSH, CDR2 LQKENI. V lost 1 base to trimming and J lost 1 base; unmatched junction nucleotides: 8. The CDR3 consists of 17 residues. This chain's CDR3 is CASSPQYQTGANTEAFF. The CDR3 DNA follows: TGTGCCAGCTCACCACAGTACCAGACAGGGGCGAACACTGAAGCTTTCTTT.

The V call is TRBV20-1, the J call TRBJ2-5; 7 bases map to TRBD1. The CDR3 runs to 14 residues. Germline V gives CDR1 DFQATT, CDR2 SNEGSKA (reference sequence). V lost 6 bases to trimming and J lost 2 bases; unmatched junction nucleotides: 9. The CDR3 here is CSARGQAPQETQYF. The CDR3 DNA sequence: TGCAGTGCCCGCGGACAGGCGCCGCAAGAGACCCAGTACTTC.

The chain uses TRBV20-1 and TRBJ1-1, with 8 bases fitting TRBD1. Germline V gives CDR1 DFQATT, CDR2 SNEGSKA (reference sequence). CDR3 length: 14 residues. The ends lost 3 bases at V and 6 bases at J; junction bases unmatched: 9. The CDR3 reads CSARTQGDFSEAFF. In DNA form, the CDR3 reads TGCAGTGCTAGGACACAGGGGGATTTTTCTGAAGCTTTCTTT.

The chain links TRBV6-5 to TRBJ2-7, with 9 bases that match TRBD1. Per the germline V gene, CDR1 is MNHEY and CDR2 is SVGAGI. The V gene end was trimmed by 2 bases and the J gene end by 4 bases; junction bases not matched to a gene: 6. The CDR3 is made up of 15 amino acids. The DNA for the CDR3 is TGTGCCAGCAGTTACGGCCTGGGACAGGGTTACGAGCAGTACGTC. It encodes CASSYGLGQGYEQYV.

The chain links TRBV12-3 or TRBV12-4 to TRBJ2-1; a possible D gene is TRBD2 (5 bases). V lost 6 bases and J 7 bases, leaving 19 bases between the germline ends. This CDR3 comprises 15 residues. Here the CDR3 DNA reads TGTGCCAGCAGCCTTGGACTTGGCGGAAGAAATGAGCAGTTCTTC. It translates to CASSLGLGGRNEQFF.

Remarks on this clonotype: One end of the junction is discordant with germline, which a read error may explain. This chain uses TRBV7-3 with TRBJ2-1; TRBD2 is a possible D gene (5 bases). The CDR3 is made up of 15 amino acids. CDR1 is SGHTA and CDR2 is FQGTGA in the germline V gene. The CDR3 spells CASRLGLVSNNEKFF. CDR3 sequence (DNA): TGTGCCAGCAGATTAGGACTCGTTTCTAACAATGAGAAGTTCTTC.

The CDR3 here is CSAGGLEGMMSNQPQHF. CDR3 nucleotides: TGCAGTGCTGGAGGTTTAGAGGGGATGATGAGCAATCAGCCCCAGCATTTT. The chain joins TRBV20-1 to TRBJ1-5; possibly TRBD1 for D (5 bases). V was shortened by 5 bases and J by 1 base, with 21 bases between the two germline ends. The germline gives CDR1 DFQATT, CDR2 SNEGSKA (reference sequence). CDR3 size: 17 residues.

The chain has TRBV7-2 and TRBJ1-5; the D is unclear. The V gene lost 3 bases and the J gene lost 2 bases, with 8 bases spanning the gap. The germline V gene encodes CDR1 SGHTA and CDR2 FQGNSA. The CDR3 spans 14 residues. DNA for the CDR3: TGTGCCAGCAGCTTTATTGGGGGCAATCAGCCCCAGCATTTT. Protein: CASSFIGGNQPQHF.

This sequence joins TRBV20-1 and TRBJ2-1, with 12 positions matching TRBD2. The CDR3 spans 15 residues. CDR1 and CDR2 (germline): DFQATT, SNEGSKA (reference sequence). The junction had 5 bases not matched to a gene; V was cut back by 0 bases and J by 8 bases. The CDR3 region is CSAREGLAGSDEQFF. The CDR3 nucleotides read TGCAGTGCTAGAGAAGGACTAGCGGGGTCTGATGAGCAGTTCTTC.

There are a few counts of this clonotype. CDR3 sequence: CSVTKGYGWSDTEAFF. DNA of the CDR3: TGCAGCGTTACAAAGGGGTACGGTTGGTCGGACACTGAAGCTTTCTTT. The gene calls are TRBV29-1 and TRBJ1-1; possible D gene TRBD1, 5 bases. V was shortened by 5 bases and J by 3 bases, with 22 bases between the two germline ends. The CDR3 length is 16 residues. Germline V gives CDR1 SQVTM, CDR2 ANQGSEA.

The chain recombines TRBV7-9 with TRBJ2-7; 9 bases agree with TRBD1. The CDR3 sequence is 15 residues long. Germline V CDR1 and CDR2: SEHNR, FQNEAQ (reference sequence). V was clipped by 2 bases and J by 7 bases; unmatched bases: 9. The CDR3 DNA is TGTGCCAGCAGCTTAAGGGGACAGGGCATGAGGGAGCAGTACTTC. It yields the protein CASSLRGQGMREQYF. Drawing the rest from reference TRBV7-9 and TRBJ2-7, the complete variable domain is DTGVSQNPRHKITKRGQNVTFRCDPISEHNRLYWYRQTLGQGPEFLTYFQNEAQLEKSRLLSDRFSAERPKGSFSTLEIQRTEQGDSAMYLCASSLRGQGMREQYFGPGTRLTVT.

The CDR3 region is CASSPGLQETQYF. The CDR3 coding sequence is TGTGCCAGCTCACCAGGACTCCAAGAGACCCAGTACTTC. This chain links TRBV18 with TRBJ2-5, with D tentatively TRBD2 (5 bases). Germline CDR1 reads KGHSH; CDR2 reads LQKENI. The CDR3 spans 13 residues. V lost 2 bases, J lost 1 base, and 5 bases lay in between.

V usage is TRBV2 and J usage is TRBJ2-7, with D unresolved. V was shortened by 8 bases and J by 7 bases, with 15 bases between the two germline ends. The CDR3 consists of 12 residues. Germline V gives CDR1 SNHLY, CDR2 FYNNEI. CDR3 coding DNA: TGTGCCAGCCGGCAGGTACCAGAGGAGCAGTACTTC. It translates to CASRQVPEEQYF.

The chain links TRBV2 to TRBJ2-7; no reliable D call. The CDR3 has 11 residues. CDR1 and CDR2 (germline): SNHLY, FYNNEI. Trimming removed 3 bases from V and 4 bases from J, with 4 bases in between. The CDR3 spells CASSEGYEQYF. The CDR3 DNA follows: TGTGCCAGCAGTGAGGGTTACGAGCAGTACTTC.

V is TRBV4-2 and J is TRBJ2-2, with D unresolved. The CDR3 contains 14 residues. The germline V gene encodes CDR1 LGHNA and CDR2 YNFKEQ. V was pared by 1 base and J by 5 bases, with 8 bases between. In DNA form, the CDR3 reads TGTGCCAGCAGCCAAGTGTCGGAGACCGGGGAGCTGTTTTTT. Translated, it gives CASSQVSETGELFF.

The V call is TRBV11-2, the J call TRBJ2-1; 8 bases agree with TRBD2. The trim removed 5 bases at V and 8 bases at J, leaving 11 bases unmatched. This CDR3 has 15 residues. Germline V CDR1 and CDR2: SGHAT, FQNNGV. Here the CDR3 DNA reads TGTGCCAGCAGCCCGTTAGCGGGGAGGCTGGATGAGCAGTTCTTC. Protein product: CASSPLAGRLDEQFF.

The chain recombines TRBV18 with TRBJ2-6; weak D call: TRBD2 (5 bases). This CDR3 spans 16 amino acids. Trimming left V 6 bases short and J 4 bases short, with 16 bases between. Looked up from germline, CDR1 is KGHSH and CDR2 is LQKENI. The CDR3 region is CASSPGIGRGANVLTF. As DNA, the CDR3 is TGTGCCAGCTCCCCCGGGATCGGACGAGGGGCCAACGTCCTGACTTTC.

The chain uses TRBV29-1 and TRBJ1-1; 9 bases match TRBD1. The CDR3 loop spans 12 amino acids. Looked up from germline, CDR1 is SQVTM and CDR2 is ANQGSEA. Trimming removed 7 bases from V and 13 bases from J; junction bases left unmatched: 13. As DNA, the CDR3 is TGCAGCGGCATGTTACAGGGGGCTGTCTTTTTCTTT. Amino acid sequence: CSGMLQGAVFFF.

V gene TRBV7-6 combines with J gene TRBJ2-3; no definite D call. The germline V gene encodes CDR1 SGHVS and CDR2 FNYEAQ. This CDR3 contains 16 residues. V gave up 5 bases and J gave up 2 bases, with 17 bases separating them. CDR3 nucleotide sequence: TGTGCCAGCAGCCGGACGAGCCTTTTAAACACAGATACGCAGTATTTT. It translates to CASSRTSLLNTDTQYF.

The rearrangement joins TRBV29-1 to TRBJ1-1, with a weak D call TRBD1 (6 bases). Trimming shortened V by 6 bases and J by 2 bases, and 10 bases separated the two germline ends. The CDR3 has 12 residues. Germline loops: CDR1 SQVTM, CDR2 ANQGSEA. CDR3 in amino acids: CSVLQGNTEAFF. The CDR3 DNA reads TGCAGCGTCCTACAGGGCAACACTGAAGCTTTCTTT.

The sample holds a few counts of this clonotype. CDR3 nucleotides: TGTGCCAGCACGACCACTAGCGGGAGGACGAATGAGCAGTTCTTC. Translating it yields CASTTTSGRTNEQFF. This chain links TRBV2 with TRBJ2-1; 12 bases are shared with TRBD2. CDR1 SNHLY and CDR2 FYNNEI come from the germline V gene. This CDR3 spans 15 amino acids. J was trimmed by 7 bases and V by 7 bases; bases with no gene match: 8.

J is TRBJ2-3 and V is TRBV19, with D uncertain. The CDR3 is made up of 16 amino acids. V lost 6 bases and J 1 base, leaving 17 bases between the germline ends. Germline CDR1 is LNHDA and CDR2 is SQIVND (reference sequence). The CDR3 protein is CASRRARFEGTDTQYF. DNA of the CDR3: TGTGCCAGTAGAAGGGCCCGGTTTGAGGGCACAGATACGCAGTATTTT.

The chain carries TRBV2 and TRBJ2-5, with a weak D call TRBD1 (5 bases). Trimming removed 7 bases from V and 5 bases from J, with 14 bases in between. Germline V gives CDR1 SNHLY, CDR2 FYNNEI. CDR3 length equals 13 residues. The chain's CDR3 is CASKNYRIETQYF. As DNA, the CDR3 is TGTGCCAGCAAAAACTACAGGATCGAGACCCAGTACTTC.